The 26 T cell receptor beta chains reported below all come from one sample, sequenced in a study of cytomegalovirus exposure and HLA in healthy donors. PCR used 60 Vbeta primers and 13 Jbeta primers. Measured with immunoSEQ multiplex PCR; TCRdb has only the in-frame clones, and not every one. The repertoire holds 150,000 to 200,000 clones, with 70% to 85% as singletons. Specimen: PBMCs. These TCRs come from a man between 18 and 29 years old in good health and CMV-seronegative.

The chain recombines TRBV28 with TRBJ2-7; 8 nucleotides agree with TRBD2. CDR3 length equals 11 residues. Germline V lookup: CDR1 MDHEN, CDR2 SYDVKM. CDR3 DNA: TGTGTCACGGGGGGGTCCTACGAGCAGTACTTC. Its protein is CVTGGSYEQYF.

The chain carries TRBV9 and TRBJ2-3; 10 positions agree with TRBD2. The CDR3 contains 16 residues. J was trimmed by 2 bases and V by 3 bases; bases with no gene match: 6. Germline V gives CDR1 SGDLS, CDR2 YYNGEE. CDR3 nucleotide sequence: TGTGCCAGCAGCGGTCTAGCGGGGGACCTCACAGATACGCAGTATTTT. It codes for CASSGLAGDLTDTQYF.

V is TRBV4-1 and J is TRBJ1-1, with a tentative D call TRBD1 (5 bases). CDR1 is MGHRA and CDR2 is YSYEKL in the germline V gene. The CDR3 extends over 13 amino acids. Trimming stripped 7 bases from V and 3 bases from J, with 12 bases between. This chain's CDR3 is CASMGGKDTEAFF. The CDR3 DNA reads TGCGCCAGCATGGGGGGGAAGGACACTGAAGCTTTCTTT.

The chain links TRBV9 to TRBJ1-6, with 9 bases aligning to TRBD1. J lost 7 bases, V lost 3 bases, and 8 bases had no gene match. CDR1 is SGDLS, CDR2 YYNGEE, per germline. CDR3 length equals 16 residues. The CDR3 DNA is TGTGCCAGCAGCGCCGGATGGGGGACAGGGAATTCACCCCTCCACTTT. Translating gives CASSAGWGTGNSPLHF.

This clone was observed once. The chain employs TRBV7-9 and TRBJ1-4; possible D gene TRBD1, 6 bases. Germline-derived CDR1 and CDR2 are SEHNR and FQNEAQ (reference sequence). V was pared by 5 bases and J by 8 bases, with 15 bases between. The CDR3 is 14 amino acids. The CDR3 is CASSPQGLNEKLFF. CDR3 bases: TGTGCCAGCAGCCCTCAGGGGCTTAACGAAAAACTGTTTTTT.

The chain is built from TRBV6-1 and TRBJ2-2; D may be TRBD1 (5 bases). Germline CDR1 is MNHNS and CDR2 is SASEGT. The CDR3 sequence is 14 residues long. V lost 4 bases to trimming and J lost 4 bases, with 10 bases between them. The CDR3 loop reads CASSAKTVTGELFF. The DNA of the CDR3 is TGTGCCAGCAGTGCAAAGACAGTCACCGGGGAGCTGTTTTTT.

The chain is built from TRBV27 and TRBJ1-4, with TRBD1 matching 8 bases. CDR1 and CDR2 from the germline V gene are MNHEY and SMNVEV (reference sequence). Trimming at V came to 6 bases and at J to 5 bases, leaving 17 bases not matched to a gene. The CDR3 is 18 residues long. CDR3 coding DNA: TGTGCCAGCAGCCCCATGGACAGGGTAATTTACCCCAATGAAAAACTGTTTTTT. Translation: CASSPMDRVIYPNEKLFF.

The chain has TRBV13 and TRBJ2-7, with D unresolved. Germline V gives CDR1 PRHDT, CDR2 FYEKMQ (reference sequence). V gave up 3 bases and J gave up 0 bases, with 9 bases separating them. CDR3 length equals 14 residues. The CDR3 loop is CASSLRQSSYEQYF. Here the CDR3 DNA reads TGTGCCAGCAGCTTGAGGCAGAGCTCCTACGAGCAGTACTTC.

The genes are TRBV19 and TRBJ2-7, with TRBD2 matching 10 bases. The V gene's germline CDR1 is LNHDA and CDR2 SQIVND (reference sequence). The CDR3 covers 14 residues. Unmatched junction bases numbered 8, after V lost 10 bases and J lost 2 bases. The CDR3 reads CATRRTSGPYEQYF. CDR3 nucleotides: TGTGCCACCCGGAGGACTAGCGGACCCTACGAGCAGTACTTC. Filled out from reference TRBV19 and TRBJ2-7, the complete variable domain reads DGGITQSPKYLFRKEGQNVTLSCEQNLNHDAMYWYRQDPGQGLRLIYYSQIVNDFQKGDIAEGYSVSREKKESFPLTVTSAQKNPTAFYLCATRRTSGPYEQYFGPGTRLTVT.

A note on this clone: The junction and the germline gene differ at one end; a read error may be behind it. The chain employs TRBV6-5 and TRBJ2-1, with 10 bases matching TRBD2. CDR3 length equals 11 residues. CDR1 MNHEY and CDR2 SVGAGI come from the germline V gene. The CDR3 DNA is TGTGCCAGCACTAGCGGGGGTCCCCCGGTCTTC. Its translation: CASTSGGPPVF.

The chain couples TRBV19 to TRBJ1-1, with 8 bases that match TRBD1. The CDR3 has 13 amino acids. The V segment lost 6 bases and the J segment 6 bases; nucleotides outside the gene matches: 6. Germline V lookup: CDR1 LNHDA, CDR2 SQIVND (reference sequence). The CDR3 region is CASRNRQGPEAFF. In nucleotides, the CDR3 is TGTGCCAGTAGAAACCGACAGGGGCCTGAAGCTTTCTTT.

The chain joins TRBV10-2 to TRBJ1-1, with D tentatively TRBD1 (6 bases). The CDR3 sequence is 12 residues long. V shed 11 bases and J shed 11 bases, with 21 bases lying between them. The V gene's germline CDR1 is WSHSY and CDR2 SAAADI. CDR3 residues: CAGQTYKGEAFF. CDR3 bases: TGCGCCGGACAAACTTACAAGGGGGAGGCTTTCTTT.

This chain links TRBV5-1 with TRBJ2-1, with 10 bases that match TRBD1. The CDR3 covers 15 residues. Germline V gene data show CDR1 as SGHRS and CDR2 as YFSETQ. Trimming removed 1 base from V and 4 bases from J; junction bases left unmatched: 2. CDR3 sequence reads: CASSLTGQGYNEQFF. The CDR3 DNA reads TGCGCCAGCAGCTTGACGGGACAGGGGTACAATGAGCAGTTCTTC.

This chain links TRBV23-1 with TRBJ2-7, with D perhaps TRBD2 (5 bases). TRBV23-1 is an ORF, and what it does is uncertain. The CDR3 totals 16 residues. The V and J ends lost 3 bases and 3 bases respectively, with 18 bases between them. The CDR3 loop reads CASSQLTSNGGYEQYF. Written as DNA, the CDR3 is TGCGCCAGCAGTCAGTTGACCTCAAATGGAGGCTACGAGCAGTACTTC.

The chain is built from TRBV5-1 and TRBJ1-5; weak D call: TRBD1 (5 bases). V lost 0 bases to trimming and J lost 5 bases, with 12 bases between them. CDR1 and CDR2 (germline): SGHRS, YFSETQ. The CDR3 spans 15 residues. The CDR3 loop reads CASSLVGTGDQPQHF. The CDR3 DNA sequence: TGCGCCAGCAGCTTGGTGGGGACGGGGGATCAGCCCCAGCATTTT.

CDR3 DNA: TGTGCCAGCAGCAGCAGGGGAGGGGAGACCCAGTACTTC. This encodes CASSSRGGETQYF. This chain connects TRBV9 to TRBJ2-5, with D tentatively TRBD2 (7 bases). The CDR3 has 13 amino acids. From germline, CDR1 is SGDLS and CDR2 YYNGEE. V was clipped by 4 bases and J by 5 bases, with 12 bases between them. Together with reference TRBV9 and TRBJ2-5, the CDR3 gives the full variable domain: DSGVTQTPKHLITATGQRVTLRCSPRSGDLSVYWYQQSLDQGLQFLIQYYNGEERAKGNILERFSAQQFPDLHSELNLSSLELGDSALYFCASSSRGGETQYFGPGTRLLVL.

This chain connects TRBV27 to TRBJ2-7; the match to TRBD2 covers 7 bases. Germline CDR1 reads MNHEY; CDR2 reads SMNVEV (reference sequence). The CDR3 consists of 15 residues. Trimming took 6 bases from V and 5 from J; bases not matched to a gene: 13. The CDR3 protein is CASSLFLGLENEQYF. In nucleotides, the CDR3 is TGTGCCAGCAGCCTCTTTCTAGGACTAGAGAACGAGCAGTACTTC.

The chain joins TRBV7-3 to TRBJ2-2, with D unresolved. V was clipped by 1 base and J by 6 bases, with 6 bases between them. CDR3 length equals 13 residues. The germline CDR1 and CDR2 sequences are SGHTA and FQGTGA. The CDR3 spells CASSLSNSGELFF. In DNA, the CDR3 is TGTGCCAGCAGCTTAAGTAATTCCGGGGAGCTGTTTTTT.

This clone was seen a single time. The rearrangement joins TRBV20-1 to TRBJ2-1; tentative D call: TRBD2 (5 bases). V lost 6 bases, J lost 5 bases, and 8 bases lay in between. Germline CDR1 reads DFQATT; CDR2 reads SNEGSKA (reference sequence). The CDR3 runs to 11 residues. CDR3 nucleotides: TGCAGTGCCCCGGGAAACAATGAGCAGTTCTTC. Translated: CSAPGNNEQFF.

This clone was counted between two and nine times. The gene calls are TRBV7-6 and TRBJ1-6; D is undetermined. The V and J ends lost 1 base and 5 bases respectively, with 9 bases between them. Germline CDR1 and CDR2: SGHVS and FNYEAQ. This CDR3 contains 15 residues. This chain's CDR3 is CASSLDGSHNSPLHF. The DNA for the CDR3 is TGTGCCAGCAGCTTAGACGGGAGTCATAATTCACCCCTCCACTTT.

The chain recombines TRBV7-2 with TRBJ1-1, with 10 nucleotides matching TRBD1. The CDR3 totals 17 residues. The V gene end was trimmed by 1 base and the J gene end by 5 bases; junction bases not matched to a gene: 10. The germline V gene encodes CDR1 SGHTA and CDR2 FQGNSA. The CDR3 DNA is TGTGCCAGCAGCTTAGGGGACAGGGGAGGGGAGGGAACTGAAGCTTTCTTT. It specifies CASSLGDRGGEGTEAFF.

The J gene is TRBJ2-4, the V gene TRBV7-9, with a tentative D call TRBD2 (5 bases). This CDR3 has 14 amino acids. CDR1 and CDR2 from the germline V gene are SEHNR and FQNEAQ (reference sequence). V was pared by 5 bases and J by 7 bases, with 15 bases between. CDR3 coding DNA: TGTGCCAGCAGCCCTGAGGGTAGAAGGAACATTCAGTACTTC. Translation gives CASSPEGRRNIQYF.

The V call is TRBV28, the J call TRBJ2-7, with D perhaps matching TRBD1 (6 bases). The CDR3 loop spans 15 amino acids. In germline, CDR1 is MDHEN, CDR2 SYDVKM. V shed 8 bases and J shed 3 bases, with 20 bases lying between them. The CDR3 sequence: CASGPGQLKIYEQYF. CDR3 nucleotide sequence: TGTGCCAGCGGCCCGGGACAATTAAAAATCTACGAGCAGTACTTC. The full variable domain, in which reference TRBV28 and TRBJ2-7 provide the parts outside the CDR3, is DVKVTQSSRYLVKRTGEKVFLECVQDMDHENMFWYRQDPGLGLRLIYFSYDVKMKEKGDIPEGYSVSREKKERFSLILESASTNQTSMYLCASGPGQLKIYEQYFGPGTRLTVT.

V is TRBV12-5 and J is TRBJ2-2, with D possibly matching TRBD2 (5 bases). The CDR3 covers 13 residues. V gave up 8 bases and J gave up 2 bases, with 9 bases separating them. In germline, CDR1 is LGHNT, CDR2 FRNRAP. The CDR3: CASLGGNTGELFF. Here the CDR3 DNA reads TGTGCTAGTTTAGGAGGAAACACCGGGGAGCTGTTTTTT.

This clone was seen only a few times. This chain connects TRBV19 to TRBJ2-1; 8 bases fit TRBD2. The germline V gene has CDR1 LNHDA and CDR2 SQIVND (reference sequence). CDR3 length: 12 amino acids. J lost 10 bases, V lost 5 bases, and 4 bases had no gene match. Written as DNA, the CDR3 is TGTGCCAGTAGTGGCGCGGGGGGCGAGCAGTTCTTC. This codes for CASSGAGGEQFF.

The chain employs TRBV27 and TRBJ2-3, with TRBD1 as a possible D gene (6 bases). From germline, CDR1 is MNHEY and CDR2 SMNVEV (reference sequence). This CDR3 comprises 14 residues. Trimming pared 4 bases from V and 6 bases from J, leaving 14 bases between. The CDR3 sequence is CASSSYHRADTQYF. In DNA form, the CDR3 reads TGTGCCAGCAGTTCCTATCACAGGGCTGATACGCAGTATTTT.